This is a list of T cell receptor beta chains from one sample in a study of cytomegalovirus exposure and HLA in healthy donors. TCRdb's table, derived via immunoSEQ multiplex PCR, lists solely in-frame clones and lacks some. The sample lists around 81,000 clones; around 60% were seen once. The sequencing input was PBMCs. These receptors all stem from a man aged 25 to 40 in good health and CMV-seropositive. Both conserved end residues are part of each CDR3. Clone size is shown for a subset of rows, as once, few, many or a class of expanded clone.

v_call	clone_size	cdr3_aa
TRBV25-1	-	CASSLNEKLFF
TRBV9	few	CASSAGGGETQYF
TRBV28	-	CASSLPGTLRSDTQYF
TRBV11-2	-	CASSLEPGTNEKLFF
TRBV28	-	CAIVAAEMNTEAFF
TRBV18	-	CASSPGQGNEQFF
TRBV6-6	-	CASSYLGNQPQHF
TRBV27	-	CASSPRTGGRYSPLHF
TRBV30	-	CAWSATGSEQYF
TRBV7-9	few	CASSLVGRGWDEQFF
TRBV7-9	few	CASSHSGYEQFF
TRBV2	-	CASSAGGILTYEQYF
TRBV15	-	CATSRGQGYNEQYF
TRBV5-1	-	CASSLDDSQGEKLFF
TRBV11-1	-	CASSLARGGYTDTQYF
TRBV18	-	CASSPEGAFLEQYF
TRBV7-9	medium-sized	CAGSGDDTQYF
TRBV19	-	CASSRQGAGEQYF
TRBV7-2	once	CASSLIGGTDINTIYF
TRBV2	-	CASLRDTQYF
TRBV29-1	few	CSAGTSANSYEQYF
TRBV7-6	few	CASSFQGGAGLDTGELFF
TRBV29-1	-	CSVEVVSGTNYEQYF